The present T cell receptor (beta chain) was sequenced within a study of blood T cell repertoires in COVID-19. This CDR3 has 14 residues. In germline, CDR1 is KGHSH, CDR2 LQKENI. V was cut by 2 bases and J by 0 bases, with 6 bases left in between. Clones were sequenced by immunoSEQ multiplex PCR, and TCRdb holds only the in-frame ones, with some missing. This table has some 110,000 clones, around 83% appearing once. The receptor's source is a man in his forties with acute or convalescent COVID-19. What was sequenced was peripheral blood. This chain links TRBV18 with TRBJ2-3; unclear D gene. The CDR3 nucleotides read TGTGCCAGCTCACCAGCGTCTAGCACAGATACGCAGTATTTT. This translates into CASSPASSTDTQYF.